The sequence of this TCR beta chain was determined in a study of blood T cell repertoires in COVID-19. Germline values: CDR1 SGHTS, CDR2 YDEGEE. The CDR3 covers 17 residues. Trimming cost V 4 bases and J 0 bases, with 14 bases left between them. Only in-frame clones appear in the TCRdb table, and some are missing; sequencing was by immunoSEQ multiplex PCR. The sample holds roughly 400,000 clones, roughly 92% seen once. Within the 2 weeks before study entry, each person in the exposed group met a COVID-19 case. The TCR sequence derives from a woman aged 40 to 55 who had been exposed to COVID-19. Source material: PBMCs or T cells enriched from blood (not recorded which). V gene TRBV5-8 combines with J gene TRBJ2-6, with TRBD1 as a possible D gene (6 bases). The CDR3: CASSPGQFSSGANVLTF. As DNA, the CDR3 is TGTGCCAGCAGCCCCGGACAGTTTAGCTCTGGGGCCAACGTCCTGACTTTC.